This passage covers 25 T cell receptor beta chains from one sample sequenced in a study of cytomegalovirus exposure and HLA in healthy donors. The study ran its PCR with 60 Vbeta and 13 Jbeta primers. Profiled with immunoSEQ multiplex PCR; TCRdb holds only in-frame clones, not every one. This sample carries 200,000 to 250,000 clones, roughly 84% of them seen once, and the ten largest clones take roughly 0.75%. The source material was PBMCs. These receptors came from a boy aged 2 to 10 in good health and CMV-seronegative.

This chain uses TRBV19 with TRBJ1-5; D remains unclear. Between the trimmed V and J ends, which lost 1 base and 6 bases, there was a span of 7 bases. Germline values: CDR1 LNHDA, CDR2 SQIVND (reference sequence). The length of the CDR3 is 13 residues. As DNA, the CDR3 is TGTGCCAGTAGTATAGGAAACAGTCAGCCCCAGCATTTT. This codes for CASSIGNSQPQHF.

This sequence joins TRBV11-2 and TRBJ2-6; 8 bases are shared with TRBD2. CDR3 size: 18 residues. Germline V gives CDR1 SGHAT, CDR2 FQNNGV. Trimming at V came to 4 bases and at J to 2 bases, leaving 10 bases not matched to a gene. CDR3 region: CASSYPWRGATGANVLTF. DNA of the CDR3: TGTGCCAGCAGCTACCCCTGGCGGGGGGCCACTGGGGCCAACGTCCTGACTTTC. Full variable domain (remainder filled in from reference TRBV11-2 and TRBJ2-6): EAGVAQSPRYKIIEKRQSVAFWCNPISGHATLYWYQQILGQGPKLLIQFQNNGVVDDSQLPKDRFSAERLKGVDSTLKIQPAKLEDSAVYLCASSYPWRGATGANVLTFGAGSRLTVL.

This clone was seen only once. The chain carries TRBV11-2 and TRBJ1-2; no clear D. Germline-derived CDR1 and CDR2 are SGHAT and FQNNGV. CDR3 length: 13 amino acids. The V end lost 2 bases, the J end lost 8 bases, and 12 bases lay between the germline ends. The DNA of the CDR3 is TGTGCCAGCAGCTTAAGTCGGGAGAGAGGCTACACCTTC. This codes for CASSLSRERGYTF.

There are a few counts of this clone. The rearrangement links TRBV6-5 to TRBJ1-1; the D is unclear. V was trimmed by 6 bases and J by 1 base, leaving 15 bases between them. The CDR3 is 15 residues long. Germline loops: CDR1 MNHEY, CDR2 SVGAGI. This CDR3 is CASRVVENWNTEAFF. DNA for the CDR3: TGTGCCAGCAGGGTTGTGGAGAATTGGAACACTGAAGCTTTCTTT.

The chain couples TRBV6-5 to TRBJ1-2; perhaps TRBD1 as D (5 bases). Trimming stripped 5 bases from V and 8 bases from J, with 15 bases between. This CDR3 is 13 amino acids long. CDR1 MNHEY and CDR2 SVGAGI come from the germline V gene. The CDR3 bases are TGTGCCAGCAGTGAAGAACAGGAGTCGGGCTACACCTTC. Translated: CASSEEQESGYTF.

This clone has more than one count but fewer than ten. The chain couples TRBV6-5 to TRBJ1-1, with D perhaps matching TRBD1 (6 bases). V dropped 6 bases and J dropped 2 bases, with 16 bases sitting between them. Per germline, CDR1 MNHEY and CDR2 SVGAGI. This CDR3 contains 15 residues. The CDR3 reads CASRLTTGSNTEAFF. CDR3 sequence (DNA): TGTGCCAGCAGGCTTACCACAGGGTCCAACACTGAAGCTTTCTTT.

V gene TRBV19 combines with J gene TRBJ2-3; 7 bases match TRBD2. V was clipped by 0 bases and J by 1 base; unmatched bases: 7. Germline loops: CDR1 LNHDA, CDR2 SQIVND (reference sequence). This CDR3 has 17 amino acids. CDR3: CASSIEVWGGGTDTQYF. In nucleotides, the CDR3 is TGTGCCAGTAGTATAGAGGTTTGGGGGGGAGGCACAGATACGCAGTATTTT.

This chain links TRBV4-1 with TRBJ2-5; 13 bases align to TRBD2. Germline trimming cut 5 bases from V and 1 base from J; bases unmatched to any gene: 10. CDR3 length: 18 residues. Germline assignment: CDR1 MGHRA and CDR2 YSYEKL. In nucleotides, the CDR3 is TGCGCCAGCAGCACACTAGCGGGGGGGCTCCTCAGCCAAGAGACCCAGTACTTC. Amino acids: CASSTLAGGLLSQETQYF.

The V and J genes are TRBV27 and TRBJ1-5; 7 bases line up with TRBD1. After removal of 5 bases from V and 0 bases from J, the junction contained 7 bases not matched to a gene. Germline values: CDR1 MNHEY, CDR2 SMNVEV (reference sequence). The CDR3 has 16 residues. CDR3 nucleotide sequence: TGTGCCAGCAGTCCAGGGACAGACATTAGCAATCAGCCCCAGCATTTT. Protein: CASSPGTDISNQPQHF.

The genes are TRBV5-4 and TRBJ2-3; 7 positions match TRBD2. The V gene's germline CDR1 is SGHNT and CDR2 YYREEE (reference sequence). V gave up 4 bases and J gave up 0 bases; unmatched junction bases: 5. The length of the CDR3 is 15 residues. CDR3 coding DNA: TGTGCCAGCAGCGCCTCTAGCGGTAGCACAGATACGCAGTATTTT. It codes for CASSASSGSTDTQYF.

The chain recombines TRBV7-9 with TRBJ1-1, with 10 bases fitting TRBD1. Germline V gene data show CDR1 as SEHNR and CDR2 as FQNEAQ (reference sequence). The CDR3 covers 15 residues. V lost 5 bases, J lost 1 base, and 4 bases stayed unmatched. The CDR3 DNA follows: TGTGCCAGCAGCCTACGACAGGGGGCGAACACTGAAGCTTTCTTT. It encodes CASSLRQGANTEAFF.

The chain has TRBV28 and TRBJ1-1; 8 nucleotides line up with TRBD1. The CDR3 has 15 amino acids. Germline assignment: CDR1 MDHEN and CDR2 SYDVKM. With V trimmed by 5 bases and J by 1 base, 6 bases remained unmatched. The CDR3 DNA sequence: TGTGCCAGCAGTCTGAGGACAGGGACGAACACTGAAGCTTTCTTT. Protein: CASSLRTGTNTEAFF.

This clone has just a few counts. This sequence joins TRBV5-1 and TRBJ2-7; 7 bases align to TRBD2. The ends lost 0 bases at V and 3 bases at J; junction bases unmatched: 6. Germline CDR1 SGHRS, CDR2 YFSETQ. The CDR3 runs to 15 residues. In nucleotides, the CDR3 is TGCGCCAGCAGCTTGGGAGTAGCGGGTCTCTACGAGCAGTACTTC. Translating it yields CASSLGVAGLYEQYF. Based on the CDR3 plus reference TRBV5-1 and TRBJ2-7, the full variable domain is KAGVTQTPRYLIKTRGQQVTLSCSPISGHRSVSWYQQTPGQGLQFLFEYFSETQRNKGNFPGRFSGRQFSNSRSEMNVSTLELGDSALYLCASSLGVAGLYEQYFGPGTRLTVT.

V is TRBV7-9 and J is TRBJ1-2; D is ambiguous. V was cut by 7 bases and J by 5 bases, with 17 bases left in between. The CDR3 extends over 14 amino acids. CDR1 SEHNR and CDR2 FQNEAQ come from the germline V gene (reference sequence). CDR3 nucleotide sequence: TGTGCCAGCACCTTCCGGGGATTGGCTTATGGCTACACCTTC. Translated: CASTFRGLAYGYTF. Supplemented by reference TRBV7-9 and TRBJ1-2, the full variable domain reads DTGVSQNPRHKITKRGQNVTFRCDPISEHNRLYWYRQTLGQGPEFLTYFQNEAQLEKSRLLSDRFSAERPKGSFSTLEIQRTEQGDSAMYLCASTFRGLAYGYTFGSGTRLTVV.

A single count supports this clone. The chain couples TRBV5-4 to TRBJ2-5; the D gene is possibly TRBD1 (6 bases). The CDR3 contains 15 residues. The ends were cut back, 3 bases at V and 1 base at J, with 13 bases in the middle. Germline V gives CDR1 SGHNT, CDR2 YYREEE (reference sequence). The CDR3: CASSSPLDSQETQYF. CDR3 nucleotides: TGTGCCAGCAGCTCCCCCTTGGACAGCCAAGAGACCCAGTACTTC.

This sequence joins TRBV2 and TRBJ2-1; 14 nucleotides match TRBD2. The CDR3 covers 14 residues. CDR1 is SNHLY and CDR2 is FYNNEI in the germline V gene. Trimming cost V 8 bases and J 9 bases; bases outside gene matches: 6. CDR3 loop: CASAGLAGVGEQFF. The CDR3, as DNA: TGTGCCAGCGCGGGACTAGCGGGAGTCGGTGAGCAGTTCTTC.

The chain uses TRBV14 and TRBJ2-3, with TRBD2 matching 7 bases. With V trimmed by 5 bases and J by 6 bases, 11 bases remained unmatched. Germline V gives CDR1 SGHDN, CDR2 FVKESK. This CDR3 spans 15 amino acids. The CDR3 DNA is TGTGCCAGCAGCAAGCGTAGGAGCGGGGCTGATACGCAGTATTTT. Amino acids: CASSKRRSGADTQYF. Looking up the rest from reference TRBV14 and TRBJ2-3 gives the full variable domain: EAGVTQFPSHSVIEKGQTVTLRCDPISGHDNLYWYRRVMGKEIKFLLHFVKESKQDESGMPNNRFLAERTGGTYSTLKVQPAELEDSGVYFCASSKRRSGADTQYFGPGTRLTVL.

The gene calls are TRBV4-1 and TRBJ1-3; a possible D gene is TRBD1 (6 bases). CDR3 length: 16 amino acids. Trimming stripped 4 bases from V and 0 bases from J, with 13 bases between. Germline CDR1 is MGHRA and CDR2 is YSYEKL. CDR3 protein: CASSPDSPNSGNTIYF. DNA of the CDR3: TGCGCCAGCAGCCCGGACAGCCCGAACTCTGGAAACACCATATATTTT.

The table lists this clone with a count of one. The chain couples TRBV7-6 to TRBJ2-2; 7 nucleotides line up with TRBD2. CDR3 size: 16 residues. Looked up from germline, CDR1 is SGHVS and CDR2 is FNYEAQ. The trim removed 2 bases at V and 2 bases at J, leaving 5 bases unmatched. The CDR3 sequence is CASSLSLADNTGELFF. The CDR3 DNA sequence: TGTGCCAGCAGCTTAAGTCTAGCGGATAACACCGGGGAGCTGTTTTTT.

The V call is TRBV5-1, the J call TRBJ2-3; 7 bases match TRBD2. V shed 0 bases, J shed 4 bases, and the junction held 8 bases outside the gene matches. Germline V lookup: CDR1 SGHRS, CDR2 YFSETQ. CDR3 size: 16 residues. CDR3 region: CASSLDSGGDSDTQYF. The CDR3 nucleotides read TGCGCCAGCAGCTTGGATAGTGGGGGGGACTCAGATACGCAGTATTTT.

The CDR3 region is CASSLWFNGGSYNEQFF. CDR3 DNA sequence: TGTGCCAGCAGCTTATGGTTTAACGGGGGCTCCTACAATGAGCAGTTCTTC. V is TRBV7-2 and J is TRBJ2-1; possible D gene TRBD2, 6 bases. Germline V lookup: CDR1 SGHTA, CDR2 FQGNSA. This CDR3 comprises 17 residues. The V end lost 2 bases, the J end lost 0 bases, and 14 bases lay between the germline ends.

The CDR3 region is CATSPWTSAYNEQFF. Here the CDR3 DNA reads TGTGCCACCAGCCCTTGGACTAGCGCATACAATGAGCAGTTCTTC. The chain recombines TRBV15 with TRBJ2-1; TRBD2 matches 9 bases. The trim removed 5 bases at V and 4 bases at J, leaving 6 bases unmatched. Looked up from germline, CDR1 is LNHNV and CDR2 is YYDKDF (reference sequence). This CDR3 spans 15 amino acids.

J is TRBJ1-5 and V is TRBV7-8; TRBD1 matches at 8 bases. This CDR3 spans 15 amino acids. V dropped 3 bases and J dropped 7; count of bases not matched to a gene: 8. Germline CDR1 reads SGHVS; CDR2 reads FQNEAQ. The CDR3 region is CASSLGGQGRQPQHF. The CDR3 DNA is TGTGCCAGCAGCTTGGGTGGACAGGGCAGACAGCCCCAGCATTTT.

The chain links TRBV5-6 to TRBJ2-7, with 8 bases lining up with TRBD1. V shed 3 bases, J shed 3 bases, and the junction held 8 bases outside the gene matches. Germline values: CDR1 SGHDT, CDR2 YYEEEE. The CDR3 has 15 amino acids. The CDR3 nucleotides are TGTGCCAGCAGCTGGGGGACAGGAGCCGACTACGAGCAGTACTTC. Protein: CASSWGTGADYEQYF.

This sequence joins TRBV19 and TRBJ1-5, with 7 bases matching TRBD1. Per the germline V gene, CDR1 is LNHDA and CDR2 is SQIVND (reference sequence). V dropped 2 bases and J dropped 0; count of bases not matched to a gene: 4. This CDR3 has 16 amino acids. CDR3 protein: CASSIKGQSSNQPQHF. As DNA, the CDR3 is TGTGCCAGTAGTATAAAGGGACAGAGTAGCAATCAGCCCCAGCATTTT. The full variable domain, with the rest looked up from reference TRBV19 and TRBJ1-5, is DGGITQSPKYLFRKEGQNVTLSCEQNLNHDAMYWYRQDPGQGLRLIYYSQIVNDFQKGDIAEGYSVSREKKESFPLTVTSAQKNPTAFYLCASSIKGQSSNQPQHFGDGTRLSIL.